This T cell receptor beta chain was identified in a study of blood T cell repertoires in COVID-19. Study details: Whether acute or convalescent, the COVID-19 samples came from the United States, Italy and Spain. Sample material is recorded as cDNA or gDNA derived from T cells, B-cell-depleted T cells, or PBMCs.

The germline V gene has CDR1 GTSNPN and CDR2 SVGIG (reference sequence). The CDR3 has 15 amino acids. The V end was cut by 0 bases, the J end by 3 bases, with 12 bases between. As handled by the study authors: Reference gene primer amplification gave estimated nucleated cell counts. Clones were sequenced by immunoSEQ multiplex PCR, and TCRdb holds only the in-frame ones, with some missing. The V and J calls and the clone size are those of that table, but D and trimming were determined from the DNA. The sample lists 390,000 or so clones; 90% were seen once. This receptor was identified in a man aged 18 to 30 with active or convalescent COVID-19. The chain combines TRBV30 with TRBJ1-3; no reliable D call. Sequences were obtained from peripheral blood. The CDR3 DNA follows: TGTGCCTGGAGTGTTGGCAGATCCTTTGGAAACACCATATATTTT. Translated: CAWSVGRSFGNTIYF.